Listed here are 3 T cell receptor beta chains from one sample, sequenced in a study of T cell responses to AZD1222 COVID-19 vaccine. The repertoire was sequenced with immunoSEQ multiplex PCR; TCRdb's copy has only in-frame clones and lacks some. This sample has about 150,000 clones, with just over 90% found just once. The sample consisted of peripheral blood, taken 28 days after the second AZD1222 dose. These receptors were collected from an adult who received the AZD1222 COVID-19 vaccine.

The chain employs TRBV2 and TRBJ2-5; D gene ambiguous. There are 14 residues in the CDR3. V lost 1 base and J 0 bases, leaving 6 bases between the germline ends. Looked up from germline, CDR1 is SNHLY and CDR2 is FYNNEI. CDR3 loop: CASSEEGNQETQYF. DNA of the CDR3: TGTGCCAGCAGTGAAGAAGGGAACCAAGAGACCCAGTACTTC. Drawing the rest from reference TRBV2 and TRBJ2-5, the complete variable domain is EPEVTQTPSHQVTQMGQEVILRCVPISNHLYFYWYRQILGQKVEFLVSFYNNEISEKSEIFDDQFSVERPDGSNFTLKIRSTKLEDSAMYFCASSEEGNQETQYFGPGTRLLVL.

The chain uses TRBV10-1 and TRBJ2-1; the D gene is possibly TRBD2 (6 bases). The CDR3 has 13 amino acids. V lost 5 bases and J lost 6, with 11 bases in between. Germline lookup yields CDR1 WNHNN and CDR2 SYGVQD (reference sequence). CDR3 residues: CASSFVGGNEQFF. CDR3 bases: TGCGCCAGCAGTTTCGTGGGGGGCAATGAGCAGTTCTTC.

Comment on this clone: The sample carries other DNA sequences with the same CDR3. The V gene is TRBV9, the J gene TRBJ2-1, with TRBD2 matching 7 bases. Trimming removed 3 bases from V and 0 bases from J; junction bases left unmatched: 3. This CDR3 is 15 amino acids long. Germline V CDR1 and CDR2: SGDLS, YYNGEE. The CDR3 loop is CASSGSGTSYNEQFF. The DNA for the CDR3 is TGTGCCAGCAGCGGCAGCGGGACCTCCTACAATGAGCAGTTCTTC.